Here is one T cell receptor (beta chain) with its context. This clonotype was seen repeatedly, ten times or more. Its antigen remains undetermined. No base qualities exist here, and no much larger clone lies one base off it. These data are taken from a study of T cells in Graves' hyperthyroidism and ophthalmopathy (dated by TCRdb to about 2019). Turning to the overall study: A discovery cohort of approximately 100 patients, 43 with Graves' ophthalmopathy and 57 with stable Graves' hyperthyroidism, was used to find distinguishing TCR V-J signatures. The roughly 94 discovery patients were randomly split 7:3 into training and test sets. After blood sampling, hyperthyroidism patients were treated with methimazole at a starting dose of 30 mg daily, and ophthalmopathy patients were treated with high-dose intravenous methylprednisolone. The study also compared thyroid tissue and blood T-cell repertoires from more than five Graves' hyperthyroidism patients. The paper reports TCR Vbeta CDR3 sequencing of approximately 140 peripheral blood samples: approximately 41 ophthalmopathy, approximately 74 hyperthyroidism and around 17 progressor patients. Prospective prediction of ophthalmopathy was tested in an independent validation cohort of 18 to 20 hyperthyroidism patients and 15 to 17 patients who later progressed to ophthalmopathy.

Results the study describes overall, beyond this receptor: Most expanded thyroid clonotypes (frequency above 0.001) were also found in blood, which suggests that blood repertoires may mirror thyroid immune responses. In cross-validation, a model built on a 13 V-J signature told ophthalmopathy apart from stable hyperthyroidism with 85% to 90% sensitivity and roughly 82% specificity, and in testing the same model reached 80%/75%. Sample size was not statistically predetermined, and blinding of investigators to group allocation was not performed. In validation, the model predicted progression to ophthalmopathy a median of roughly six months before onset, with approximately 68% sensitivity and about 72% specificity.

The TCR beta CDR3 regions were amplified from RNA transcripts. A first-round RT-PCR of the TCR CDR3 used the HTBI primer set with the Qiagen OneStep RT-PCR kit. Libraries were constructed in a second round of multiplex PCR, after which size selection and purification were performed. The libraries were sequenced on an Illumina HiSeq2000 using paired-end 100 bp reads. On the study's bioinformatics: SOAPnuke was used to process the raw data, removing reads that contained adapters or uncalled bases, had a mean Phred below 15, or lacked an exact match to the constant primer or identifier. High-quality paired reads were merged using COPE v1.2.5, and each unique nucleotide sequence was defined as a clonotype. MiTCR v1.1 was used to align clonotypes to the IMGT TRBV, TRBD and TRBJ reference segments. The analysis included only V-J combinations with a frequency above 0.0001, which together covered 99% to 99.2% of the repertoires. The TCS score was defined as the ratio of F50 (clonal expansion) to E x V (chaos), calculated using BLOSUM62-based TCRdist between CDR3 peptides within each V-J. Welch's t-statistics and random forest reduced some 510 V-J features to fewer than 15, which were used in a naive Bayes classifier (R e1071). The Morisita-Horn index was used to measure how similar the thyroid and blood repertoires were. The raw public data were reprocessed by TCRdb itself: fastp quality trimming at Q25, MiXCR clonotype calling, in-frame beta chains only. Here each entry gathers all rows of one CDR3 protein and keeps the most common genes and DNA. What appears here as the V and J calls and clone size reflects TCRdb's work, not the paper's. A total of fewer than 750,000 distinct CDR3 sequences appear in this sample, around 46% of them only once. The ten biggest clones cover approximately 7.5% of the sample.

From its cysteine to its phenylalanine, the CDR3 spans 17 amino acids. Left in the record is the CDR3 DNA by itself, 51 bases read in frame from the first base. Clipping removes 5 bases from V and 0 bases from J, with 9 as the unmatched junction base count. Stable Graves' hyperthyroidism was defined as the absence of progression to ophthalmopathy over 18 months of follow-up. Hyperthyroidism patients were aged 18 to 65 years and newly diagnosed, with disease duration of less than 2 months. The study excluded patients with uncontrolled infections, other autoimmune diseases, pregnancy or lactation. Diagnoses were established on the basis of clinical symptoms, serum thyroxine and TRAb, thyroid ultrasound, and orbital computed tomography. Total RNA was extracted with Trizol reagent, and quality was checked on an Agilent 2100 Bioanalyzer.

Sequenced: peripheral blood or thyroid tissue (not recorded which). This TCR was recovered from a woman between 18 and 29 years old with Graves' hyperthyroidism. Rearrangement joined TRBV12-3 or TRBV12-4 to TRBJ1-1; 10 of the junction bases match TRBD1. The DNA is as follows: TGTGCCAGCAGTCCCTGGACAGGGGGGGAATTGAACACTGAAGCTTTCTTT. It is translated as CASSPWTGGELNTEAFF.